The rows below give T cell receptor beta chains drawn from one sample of a study of identical twins. TCRdb re-called the 5' RACE reads through MiXCR, storing one row per CDR3 protein. The sample lists around 370,000 distinct CDR3 sequences; 9% to 10% were seen once. Specimen: naive T cells sorted from blood. Receptors originate from a woman in her 50s in good health. The CDR3 runs from the conserved cysteine through the conserved F or W.

TRBV5-1	TRBJ2-7	CASSLEYGSYEQYF
TRBV18	TRBJ1-4	CASSPLGQGAGELFF
TRBV7-9	TRBJ1-5	CASSIQGRDQPQHF
TRBV5-1	TRBJ2-1	CASSLVRGSYNEQFF
TRBV4-1	TRBJ1-1	CASSHTRTGQDTEAFF
TRBV2	TRBJ1-2	CASERGSHGYTF
TRBV7-2	TRBJ2-5	CASSPGDPFGTQYF
TRBV5-1	TRBJ2-5	CASSSRDNGQETQYF
TRBV10-3	TRBJ1-1	CAISESTGLGTEAFF
TRBV20-1	TRBJ2-4	CSARVGNTGNIQYF
TRBV30	TRBJ1-2	CAWSVWDSYGYTF
TRBV5-1	TRBJ1-2	CASSLDAGPGYGYTF
TRBV24-1	TRBJ2-7	CATQGKTGLDYEQYF
TRBV6-2/TRBV6-3	TRBJ2-4	CATRGDQENIQYF
TRBV12-3/TRBV12-4	TRBJ1-1	CASTMNTEAFF
TRBV7-9	TRBJ1-6	CASSLGDSNSPLHF
TRBV5-1	TRBJ2-1	CASSLLGGRGVVSYNEQFF
TRBV5-1	TRBJ2-5	CASSLAGAGTQYF
TRBV15	TRBJ1-2	CATRGVLGAANYGYTF
TRBV3-1	TRBJ2-2	CASSLTSGKNTGELFF
TRBV11-2	TRBJ2-4	CASSADGWVLAKNIQYF
TRBV5-1	TRBJ2-3	CASSLDFTDTQYF
TRBV4-1	TRBJ1-4	CASSQEHDGDEKLFF
TRBV11-2	TRBJ2-1	CASSPESGTSYNEQFF
TRBV5-1	TRBJ2-7	CASRTGLEQYF